A selection of T cell receptor beta chains follows, all from one sample in a study of cytomegalovirus exposure and HLA in healthy donors. Sequencing used immunoSEQ multiplex PCR; TCRdb keeps in-frame clones, though not all of them. Its listing shows roughly 110,000 clones. The sample comprised PBMCs. Receptors were obtained from a man between 35 and 55 years old in good health and CMV-seropositive. The CDR3 runs from the conserved cysteine through the conserved F or W. The D gene is left open where the match is weak.

V	J	D	DNA	CDR3
TRBV5-5	TRBJ1-1	-	TGTGCCAGCAGCCCCGGGACACTGAACACTGAAGCTTTCTTT	CASSPGTLNTEAFF
TRBV19	TRBJ2-5	TRBD2	TGTGCCAGTAGTAGGGGGACTAGCGGGAGAGGAGAGACCCAGTACTTC	CASSRGTSGRGETQYF
TRBV5-1	TRBJ2-1	TRBD1	TGCGCCAGCAGCTTGGAGACAGGGTCTTACAATGAGCAGTTCTTC	CASSLETGSYNEQFF
TRBV5-6	TRBJ1-2	-	TGTGCCAGCAGCTCCGGGGTTTTCAACTATGGCTACACCTTC	CASSSGVFNYGYTF
TRBV6-1	TRBJ1-4	TRBD1	TGTGCCAGCAGGGTACAGGGGGGGGGTGAAAAACTGTTTTTT	CASRVQGGGEKLFF
TRBV29-1	TRBJ2-5	-	TGCAGCGTTGTACGGGGGATCTCTCAAGAGACCCAGTACTTC	CSVVRGISQETQYF
TRBV29-1	TRBJ2-3	-	TGCAGCGTCCGCGACCGAGGGCGCACAGATACGCAGTATTTT	CSVRDRGRTDTQYF
TRBV28	TRBJ1-2	-	TGTGCCAGCAGCCTAGGGACAAGTGGCTACACCTTC	CASSLGTSGYTF
TRBV5-4	TRBJ2-3	-	TGTGCCAGCGGCCCGGGAAGGGCACGTACGCAGTATTTT	CASGPGRARTQYF
TRBV5-1	TRBJ2-7	-	TGCGCCAGCAGCCCCTTGCGGGCGAGCTCCTACGAGCAGTACTTC	CASSPLRASSYEQYF
TRBV20-1	TRBJ2-7	-	TGCAGTGCTGGGTTGACTAACGAGCAGTACTTC	CSAGLTNEQYF
TRBV19	TRBJ2-2	-	TGTGCCAGTAGTAGGGGCGACTTGAACACCGGGGAGCTGTTTTTT	CASSRGDLNTGELFF
TRBV20-1	TRBJ1-2	-	TGCAGTGCTACAGGGGAGGGCTACACCTTC	CSATGEGYTF
TRBV5-1	TRBJ2-1	TRBD2	TGCGCCAGCATTGCTAGCGGGAGTATCAATGAGCAGTTCTTC	CASIASGSINEQFF
TRBV5-1	TRBJ2-2	TRBD2	TGCGCCAGCAGACAACTAGCGGGAGGGTTCACCGGGGAGCTGTTTTTT	CASRQLAGGFTGELFF
TRBV10-1	TRBJ1-5	TRBD1	TGCGCCAGCAGTGAAAGAAGACAGGGGGCGACGGAAAAAGTCAATCAGCCCCAGCATTTT	CASSERRQGATEKVNQPQHF
TRBV4-2	TRBJ2-2	TRBD1	TGTGCCAGCAGCCAACCCGGGACAGGGGGTCCCGGGGAGCTGTTTTTT	CASSQPGTGGPGELFF
TRBV30	TRBJ2-7	-	TGTGCCTGGAGTGTGGGGGGAAGGGGCTCCTACGAGCAGTACTTC	CAWSVGGRGSYEQYF
TRBV28	TRBJ1-2	TRBD1	TGTGCCAGCAGCAGACAGGGGGTATCCTATGGCTACACCTTC	CASSRQGVSYGYTF
TRBV5-1	TRBJ2-7	-	TGCGCCAGCAGCTTGTCCGGTGCGTGGTACGAGCAGTACTTC	CASSLSGAWYEQYF
TRBV28	TRBJ2-7	-	TGTGCCAGCAGTCCTCAGGGGCCGAGCTCCTACGAGCAGTACTTC	CASSPQGPSSYEQYF
TRBV27	TRBJ1-1	-	TGTGCCAGCAGTTTAAATATGAACACTGAAGCTTTCTTT	CASSLNMNTEAFF
TRBV7-9	TRBJ2-7	-	TGTGCCAGCAGCTTTACTAGAGTTTCCGAGCAGTACTTC	CASSFTRVSEQYF
TRBV9	TRBJ2-3	-	TGTGCCAGCAGCGTCGGGTCATGGCGGGACGACACAGATACGCAGTATTTT	CASSVGSWRDDTDTQYF
TRBV7-9	TRBJ2-1	TRBD2	TGTGCCAGCAGCTTAAAGCGGGAGGGCGCGGATGAGCAGTTCTTC	CASSLKREGADEQFF
TRBV19	TRBJ1-5	-	TGTGCCAGTAGTATTCGGGGGGCCGGCAATCAGCCCCAGCATTTT	CASSIRGAGNQPQHF
TRBV4-1	TRBJ1-5	-	TGCGCCAGCAGACAATCAGGGGCCCTTGGGCCCCAGCATTTT	CASRQSGALGPQHF
TRBV12-5	TRBJ2-5	-	TGTGCTAGTGGTTTGGGGGGGCTAGGAGGAGAGACCCAGTACTTC	CASGLGGLGGETQYF
TRBV2	TRBJ2-1	-	TGTGCCAGCCGGTATCCGGAGCAGTTCTTC	CASRYPEQFF
TRBV11-2	TRBJ2-3	-	TGTGCCAGCCGCCCTGCGGGCACAGATACGCAGTATTTT	CASRPAGTDTQYF
TRBV5-6	TRBJ2-7	TRBD2	TGTGCCAGCAGCTTGGCCGGGGGGGCAAGAGGCTACGAACAGTACTTC	CASSLAGGARGYEQYF
TRBV29-1	TRBJ2-7	TRBD2	TGCAGCGTTGAAGGTATTAGCGGGAGCTCTTACGAGCAGTACTTC	CSVEGISGSSYEQYF
TRBV21-1	TRBJ2-7	-	TGTGCCAGATCCTACCGGGACAACCCCTACGAGCAGTACTTC	CARSYRDNPYEQYF
TRBV9	TRBJ1-4	TRBD1	TGTGCCAGCAGCGTAGATGGAGGGGGCAATGAAAAACTGTTTTTT	CASSVDGGGNEKLFF
TRBV7-7	TRBJ2-5	-	TGTGCTAGCAGCCGTGACAGAGGAGAGACCCAGTACTTC	CASSRDRGETQYF
TRBV6-4	TRBJ2-3	-	TGTGCCAGCAGTGACGAGGGTGGGACAGATACGCAGTATTTT	CASSDEGGTDTQYF
TRBV28	TRBJ2-2	-	TGTGCCAGCAGTTTCTCTCGTACCGGGGAGCTGTTTTTT	CASSFSRTGELFF
TRBV6-5	TRBJ2-4	TRBD1	TGTGCCAGCACCACGCCAGGGGGTAAAAACATTCAGTACTTC	CASTTPGGKNIQYF
TRBV5-6	TRBJ2-7	TRBD1	TGTGCCAGCAGCTACCGGGACAGGGGCTCGTGGCAGTACTTC	CASSYRDRGSWQYF
TRBV4-1	TRBJ1-5	-	TGCGCCAGCAGCCAAGATAGGCCAAAAGGGAGGTATAGCAATCAGCCCCAGCATTTT	CASSQDRPKGRYSNQPQHF
TRBV5-8	TRBJ1-2	-	TGTGCCAGCAGCTTGGACAGTGGATTCTATGGCTACACCTTC	CASSLDSGFYGYTF
TRBV13	TRBJ2-1	TRBD2	TGTGCCAGCAGCTTAATTACTAGCGGTTCCTACAATGAGCAGTTCTTC	CASSLITSGSYNEQFF
TRBV5-4	TRBJ2-7	-	TGTGCCAGCAGCTTAACAGGGTTCTACGAGCAGTACTTC	CASSLTGFYEQYF
TRBV5-1	TRBJ1-1	TRBD1	TGCGCCAGCAGCTTGGGAAGGGGGCTCGCTGAAGCTTTCTTT	CASSLGRGLAEAFF
TRBV9	TRBJ2-1	TRBD2	TGTGCCAGCAGCGTAGACGGGAGGACCAACAATGAGCAGTTCTTC	CASSVDGRTNNEQFF
TRBV30	TRBJ1-5	-	TGTGCCTGGAGTATGGGGGCTGGTCAGCCCCAGCATTTT	CAWSMGAGQPQHF
TRBV5-1	TRBJ2-1	-	TGCGCCAGCAGCTTGGCACTACAGGGTGGGGGCAATGAGCAGTTCTTC	CASSLALQGGGNEQFF
TRBV2	TRBJ1-2	-	TGTGCCAGCAGCGGGACACCACTGGATGGCTACACCTTC	CASSGTPLDGYTF
TRBV28	TRBJ2-4	-	TGTGCCAGCGGGAGGCCCGAAAACATTCAGTACTTC	CASGRPENIQYF
TRBV7-2	TRBJ2-3	-	TGTGCCAGCAGCTTCCCCAGGGCAGATACGCAGTATTTT	CASSFPRADTQYF
TRBV5-6	TRBJ2-7	-	TGTGCCAGCAGCTTTTATGGAGGTCGCGAGCAGTACTTC	CASSFYGGREQYF
TRBV4-1	TRBJ2-7	TRBD2	TGCGCCAGCAGCCAAGGCCCCGGGACTAGCGTCTCCTACGAGCAGTACTTC	CASSQGPGTSVSYEQYF
TRBV15	TRBJ2-1	-	TGTGCCACCAGCCAGGAGGCCTCATACAATGAGCAGTTCTTC	CATSQEASYNEQFF